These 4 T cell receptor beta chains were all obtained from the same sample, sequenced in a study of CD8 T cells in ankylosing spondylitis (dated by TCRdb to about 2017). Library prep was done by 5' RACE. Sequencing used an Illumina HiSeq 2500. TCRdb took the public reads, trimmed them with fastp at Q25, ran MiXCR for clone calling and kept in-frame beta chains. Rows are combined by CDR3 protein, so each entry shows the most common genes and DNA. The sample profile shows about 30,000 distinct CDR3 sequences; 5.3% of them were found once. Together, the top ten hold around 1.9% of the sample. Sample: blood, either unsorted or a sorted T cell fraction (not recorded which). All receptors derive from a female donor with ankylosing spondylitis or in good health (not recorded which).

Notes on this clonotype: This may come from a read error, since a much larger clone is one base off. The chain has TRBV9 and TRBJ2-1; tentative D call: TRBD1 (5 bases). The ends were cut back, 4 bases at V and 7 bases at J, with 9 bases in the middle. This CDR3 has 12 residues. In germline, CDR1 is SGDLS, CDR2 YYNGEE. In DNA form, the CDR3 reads TGTGCCAGCAGCTCGCAGGGAAATGAGCAGTTCTTC. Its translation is CASSSQGNEQFF.

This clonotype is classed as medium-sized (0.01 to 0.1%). CDR3 protein: CASSASLDRPGYTF. Written as DNA, the CDR3 is TGTGCCAGCAGCGCTAGCTTGGACAGGCCGGGCTACACCTTC. The rearrangement links TRBV9 to TRBJ1-2; 7 bases map to TRBD1. This CDR3 has 14 residues. Germline trimming cut 3 bases from V and 8 bases from J; bases unmatched to any gene: 10. Germline CDR1 SGDLS, CDR2 YYNGEE.

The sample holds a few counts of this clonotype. The CDR3 DNA reads as TGTGCCAGCAGCGTAGTCGGCGGAGGTCCTGGAAACACCATATATTTT. This translates into CASSVVGGGPGNTIYF. The chain couples TRBV9 to TRBJ1-3; D call uncertain. This CDR3 contains 16 residues. The V gene lost 0 bases and the J gene lost 2 bases, with 12 bases spanning the gap. Germline CDR1 reads SGDLS; CDR2 reads YYNGEE.

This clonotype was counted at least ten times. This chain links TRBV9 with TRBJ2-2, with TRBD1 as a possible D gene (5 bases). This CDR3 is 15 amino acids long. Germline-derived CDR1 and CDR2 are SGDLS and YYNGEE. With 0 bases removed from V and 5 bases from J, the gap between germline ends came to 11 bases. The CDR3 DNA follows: TGTGCCAGCAGCGTAGAAGGGGCTCAGACCGGGGAGCTGTTTTTT. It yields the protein CASSVEGAQTGELFF.